Each of the 25 T cell receptor beta chains below was sequenced from the same sample in a study of technical replicates of blood from four donors. Measured with immunoSEQ multiplex PCR; TCRdb has only the in-frame clones, and not every one. The table shows 70,000 to 90,000 clones, with more than 80% occurring only once. The specimen sequenced was T cells isolated from PBMCs. These receptors originate from a human donor in good health.

In regard to this clone: Different DNA sequences within this sample yield the same CDR3. The V gene is TRBV18, the J gene TRBJ1-5; TRBD1 matches at 8 bases. Germline CDR1 KGHSH, CDR2 LQKENI. The junction had 1 base not matched to a gene; V was cut back by 3 bases and J by 0 bases. CDR3 size: 15 residues. The CDR3 DNA reads TGTGCCAGCTCACCTGGACAGGGTAGCAATCAGCCCCAGCATTTT. It specifies CASSPGQGSNQPQHF.

The CDR3 DNA is TGTGCCAGCAGCTTTCAGGGACTAGCGGCCTACGAGCAGTACTTC. It is translated as CASSFQGLAAYEQYF. The chain joins TRBV5-4 to TRBJ2-7; the match to TRBD2 covers 11 bases. Germline V gene lookup returns CDR1 SGHNT and CDR2 YYREEE (reference sequence). V lost 2 bases to trimming and J lost 2 bases; unmatched junction nucleotides: 3. The CDR3 covers 15 residues.

This chain connects TRBV5-1 to TRBJ1-3, with 11 positions matching TRBD1. CDR3 length: 15 amino acids. V lost 4 bases, J lost 2 bases, and 2 bases stayed unmatched. Germline loops: CDR1 SGHRS, CDR2 YFSETQ. In DNA, the CDR3 is TGCGCCAGCAGCCCGGGACAGGGGGCTGGAAACACCATATATTTT. The encoded protein is CASSPGQGAGNTIYF.

V is TRBV19 and J is TRBJ2-7, with TRBD1 matching over 9 bases. Trimming at V came to 5 bases and at J to 2 bases, leaving 4 bases not matched to a gene. The germline V gene encodes CDR1 LNHDA and CDR2 SQIVND (reference sequence). The CDR3 is made up of 14 amino acids. Here the CDR3 DNA reads TGTGCCAGTAGTTCGGGACAGGGCCCCTACGAGCAGTACTTC. It specifies CASSSGQGPYEQYF.

This clone was observed once. The chain uses TRBV18 and TRBJ1-2; TRBD1 aligns across 7 bases. Looked up from germline, CDR1 is KGHSH and CDR2 is LQKENI. CDR3 length: 15 amino acids. J gave up 7 bases and V 5 bases, and 13 bases lay outside the gene matches. The CDR3 loop reads CASSSIRDRLSGYTF. In nucleotides, the CDR3 is TGTGCCAGCTCATCGATCCGGGACAGACTATCTGGCTACACCTTC.

Here the CDR3 DNA reads TGCAGCGTTGTAGGACAGGGACAGGAGACCCAGTACTTC. Its protein is CSVVGQGQETQYF. The rearrangement uses TRBV29-1 and TRBJ2-5; 8 bases match TRBD1. The CDR3 contains 13 residues. V shed 4 bases and J 5 bases; nucleotides not matched to a gene: 6. The germline V gene encodes CDR1 SQVTM and CDR2 ANQGSEA.

The chain joins TRBV5-1 to TRBJ2-5, with 8 bases identical to TRBD2. Unmatched junction bases numbered 20, after V lost 0 bases and J lost 4 bases. Germline CDR1 SGHRS, CDR2 YFSETQ. The CDR3 consists of 20 residues. CDR3 amino acids: CASSLVSGRADWRNVETQYF. In nucleotides, the CDR3 is TGCGCCAGCAGCTTGGTTTCCGGGAGGGCCGATTGGAGGAATGTAGAGACCCAGTACTTC.

The sample holds a few counts of this clone. V is TRBV21-1 and J is TRBJ1-1; the D call of TRBD1 is as the table states it, not checked on the DNA. TRBV21-1 is tagged as a pseudogene. The CDR3 is made up of 15 amino acids. CDR3 protein: CASSRSGTVNTEAFF. DNA for the CDR3: TGTGCCAGCAGCAGATCCGGGACAGTGAACACTGAAGCTTTCTTT.

On this clone itself: Other DNA sequences of this sample code for an identical CDR3. This chain connects TRBV5-1 to TRBJ2-5; 10 bases agree with TRBD1. Per germline, CDR1 SGHRS and CDR2 YFSETQ. Unmatched junction bases numbered 3, after V lost 4 bases and J lost 3 bases. There are 14 residues in the CDR3. CDR3 DNA: TGCGCCAGCAGCCTCGGGACAGGGGAAGAGACCCAGTACTTC. Translating it yields CASSLGTGEETQYF. Together with reference TRBV5-1 and TRBJ2-5, the CDR3 gives the full variable domain: KAGVTQTPRYLIKTRGQQVTLSCSPISGHRSVSWYQQTPGQGLQFLFEYFSETQRNKGNFPGRFSGRQFSNSRSEMNVSTLELGDSALYLCASSLGTGEETQYFGPGTRLLVL.

The chain carries TRBV30 and TRBJ2-7; 13 bases map to TRBD2. V dropped 3 bases and J dropped 7; count of bases not matched to a gene: 6. From germline, CDR1 is GTSNPN and CDR2 SVGIG (reference sequence). The CDR3 runs to 14 residues. In DNA form, the CDR3 reads TGTGCCTGGAGAACTAGCGGGGGGGCGTCAGAGCAGTACTTC. It specifies CAWRTSGGASEQYF.

The chain couples TRBV11-2 to TRBJ1-1; D is undetermined. The length of the CDR3 is 16 residues. Germline CDR1 is SGHAT and CDR2 is FQNNGV. Deletions cut 7 bases from V and 1 base from J, with 19 bases between. As DNA, the CDR3 is TGTGCCAGCACCTCTTTACGGGGAGGTAGGAACACTGAAGCTTTCTTT. Amino acid sequence: CASTSLRGGRNTEAFF. The whole variable domain, remainder taken from reference TRBV11-2 and TRBJ1-1, is EAGVAQSPRYKIIEKRQSVAFWCNPISGHATLYWYQQILGQGPKLLIQFQNNGVVDDSQLPKDRFSAERLKGVDSTLKIQPAKLEDSAVYLCASTSLRGGRNTEAFFGQGTRLTVV.

J is TRBJ2-2 and V is TRBV5-8, with D tentatively TRBD2 (6 bases). Trimming removed 0 bases from V and 4 bases from J, with 7 bases in between. The length of the CDR3 is 14 residues. The germline V gene encodes CDR1 SGHTS and CDR2 YDEGEE. CDR3 nucleotides: TGTGCCAGCAGCTTGGGCGGGGTCACCGGGGAGCTGTTTTTT. This codes for CASSLGGVTGELFF.

V gene TRBV6-5 combines with J gene TRBJ2-5; 8 bases map to TRBD2. The CDR3 has 15 residues. Germline CDR1 reads MNHEY; CDR2 reads SVGAGI. Trimming took 5 bases from V and 7 from J; bases not matched to a gene: 12. The CDR3 region is CASSRSGSGFGTQYF. CDR3 nucleotides: TGTGCCAGCAGTCGAAGCGGGAGCGGATTCGGGACCCAGTACTTC.

The chain links TRBV6-5 to TRBJ2-7, with D possibly being TRBD1 (5 bases). Germline V gene data show CDR1 as MNHEY and CDR2 as SVGAGI. The CDR3 spans 13 residues. V was trimmed by 2 bases and J by 3 bases, leaving 8 bases between them. CDR3 bases: TGTGCCAGCAGTTACGGACAAATCTACGAGCAGTACTTC. Protein sequence: CASSYGQIYEQYF.

The DNA for the CDR3 is TGTGCCAGCAGCTTAGGACACAGAATGGGAAACACCATATATTTT. Translated: CASSLGHRMGNTIYF. The chain combines TRBV11-3 with TRBJ1-3; D remains ambiguous. The CDR3 loop spans 15 amino acids. Germline CDR1 SGHNT, CDR2 YENEEA. V gave up 1 base and J gave up 4 bases, with 11 bases separating them.

This chain connects TRBV28 to TRBJ2-3; 10 positions agree with TRBD2. Trimming took 3 bases from V and 6 from J; bases not matched to a gene: 12. The CDR3 is 17 residues long. Germline V gives CDR1 MDHEN, CDR2 SYDVKM. The CDR3 protein is CASSLRSLAGEGDTQYF. The CDR3 DNA reads as TGTGCCAGCAGTTTGAGGAGTCTAGCGGGGGAGGGGGATACGCAGTATTTT. Full variable domain (outside the CDR3, taken from reference TRBV28 and TRBJ2-3): DVKVTQSSRYLVKRTGEKVFLECVQDMDHENMFWYRQDPGLGLRLIYFSYDVKMKEKGDIPEGYSVSREKKERFSLILESASTNQTSMYLCASSLRSLAGEGDTQYFGPGTRLTVL.

This chain joins TRBV2 and TRBJ2-5; 10 bases align to TRBD2. V shed 6 bases and J 3 bases; nucleotides not matched to a gene: 4. The V gene's germline CDR1 is SNHLY and CDR2 FYNNEI. This CDR3 is built from 14 residues. The CDR3 loop is CASRVAGGKETQYF. For the CDR3, the DNA is TGTGCCAGCAGGGTAGCGGGAGGTAAAGAGACCCAGTACTTC.

The chain has TRBV6-5 and TRBJ2-7; D possibly corresponds to TRBD2 (5 bases). The CDR3 totals 14 residues. Trimming pared 2 bases from V and 1 base from J, leaving 9 bases between. Germline CDR1 and CDR2: MNHEY and SVGAGI. The CDR3 DNA reads as TGTGCCAGCAGTTACGCTCGGGGATCCTACGAGCAGTACTTC. As protein: CASSYARGSYEQYF.

This sequence joins TRBV5-4 and TRBJ1-6; D is undetermined. The CDR3 has 14 residues. Per the germline V gene, CDR1 is SGHNT and CDR2 is YYREEE (reference sequence). Trimming pared 0 bases from V and 7 bases from J, leaving 8 bases between. The CDR3 nucleotides are TGTGCCAGCAGCTTGGTACAAACGAATTCACCCCTCCACTTT. This encodes CASSLVQTNSPLHF.

The chain is built from TRBV28 and TRBJ2-5; D remains ambiguous. The CDR3 has 13 residues. Trimming took 2 bases from V and 2 from J, leaving 6 bases between them. The V gene's germline CDR1 is MDHEN and CDR2 SYDVKM. The CDR3, as DNA: TGTGCCAGCAGTTTACCTCCTCAAGAGACCCAGTACTTC. Protein sequence: CASSLPPQETQYF.

This chain links TRBV10-2 with TRBJ2-3; 7 nucleotides match TRBD2. This CDR3 has 13 residues. Germline values: CDR1 WSHSY, CDR2 SAAADI. Losses at the gene ends were 5 bases for V and 3 bases for J; bases not matched to a gene: 2. The CDR3 coding sequence is TGCGCCAGCAGTAGCGGGACTACAGATACGCAGTATTTT. This codes for CASSSGTTDTQYF.

CDR3 amino acids: CASSLLGQGAGAFTDTQYF. CDR3 nucleotides: TGCGCCAGCAGCCTTCTGGGACAGGGGGCCGGGGCCTTCACAGATACGCAGTATTTT. The chain links TRBV4-1 to TRBJ2-3; 12 bases line up with TRBD1. The CDR3 is 19 amino acids. CDR1 and CDR2 from the germline V gene are MGHRA and YSYEKL. With 4 bases clipped from V and 2 bases from J, the junction kept 13 bases outside the gene matches.

This clone is a singleton in its sample. The chain recombines TRBV11-2 with TRBJ2-7, with 11 bases lining up with TRBD2. This CDR3 region has 16 residues. Germline V gene data show CDR1 as SGHAT and CDR2 as FQNNGV. J gave up 6 bases and V 5 bases, and 12 bases lay outside the gene matches. This chain's CDR3 is CASSPTGTSGIFEQYF. Here the CDR3 DNA reads TGTGCCAGCAGCCCAACCGGGACTAGCGGAATCTTCGAGCAGTACTTC.

The chain couples TRBV19 to TRBJ1-3; the D gene is possibly TRBD1 (5 bases). CDR1 LNHDA and CDR2 SQIVND come from the germline V gene (reference sequence). V was cut by 4 bases and J by 0 bases, with 22 bases left in between. The CDR3 consists of 19 residues. The DNA for the CDR3 is TGTGCCAGTAGTAGGGGCAGGAGCGTAATCGGAAGCTCTGGAAACACCATATATTTT. This codes for CASSRGRSVIGSSGNTIYF.

This chain uses TRBV4-1 with TRBJ2-3; 10 bases fit TRBD2. This CDR3 has 18 residues. Germline V lookup: CDR1 MGHRA, CDR2 YSYEKL. J lost 1 base, V lost 0 bases, and 7 bases had no gene match. CDR3 in amino acids: CASSQDRIAGGRTDTQYF. CDR3 in DNA: TGCGCCAGCAGCCAAGATCGGATAGCGGGGGGTCGCACAGATACGCAGTATTTT.